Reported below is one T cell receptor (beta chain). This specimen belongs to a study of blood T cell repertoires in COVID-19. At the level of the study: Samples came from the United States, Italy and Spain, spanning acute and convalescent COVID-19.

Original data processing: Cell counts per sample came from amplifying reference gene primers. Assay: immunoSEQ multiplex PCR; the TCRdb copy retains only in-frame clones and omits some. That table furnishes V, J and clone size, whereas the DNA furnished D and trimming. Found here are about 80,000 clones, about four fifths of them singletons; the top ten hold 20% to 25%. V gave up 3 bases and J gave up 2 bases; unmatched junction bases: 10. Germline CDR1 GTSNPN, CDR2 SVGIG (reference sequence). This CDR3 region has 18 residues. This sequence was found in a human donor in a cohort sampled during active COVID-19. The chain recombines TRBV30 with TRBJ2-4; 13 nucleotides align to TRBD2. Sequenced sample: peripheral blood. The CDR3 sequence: CAWRRLAGGRIPKNIQYF. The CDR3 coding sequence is TGTGCCTGGAGGAGACTAGCGGGGGGCAGGATTCCCAAAAACATTCAGTACTTC. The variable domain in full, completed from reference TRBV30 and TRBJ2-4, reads SQTIHQWPATLVQPVGSPLSLECTVEGTSNPNLYWYRQAAGRGLQLLFYSVGIGQISSEVPQNLSASRPQDRQFILSSKKLLLSDSGFYLCAWRRLAGGRIPKNIQYFGAGTRLSVL.